The 26 T cell receptor beta chains listed next were all sequenced from one sample in a study of identical twins. TCRdb reanalysed the 5' RACE reads using MiXCR and keeps one entry per CDR3 protein. The sample consists of about 240,000 distinct CDR3 sequences, roughly 13% of them appearing once. This same sample was also part of a study on yellow fever vaccine responses in identical twins.

The sequenced sample consisted of memory (CD45RO+) T cells sorted from blood. The receptors were gathered from a woman aged 18-29 years in good health.

The rearrangement uses TRBV2 and TRBJ2-1, with D hard to call. V lost 8 bases and J lost 4, with 15 bases in between. The CDR3 is 14 amino acids. Germline V gives CDR1 SNHLY, CDR2 FYNNEI. In DNA, the CDR3 is TGTGCCAGCGGGAAGGAGATCGGGTACAATGAGCAGTTCTTC. Its protein product is CASGKEIGYNEQFF.

The sample holds a few counts of this clonotype. The chain has TRBV3-1 and TRBJ2-2; 10 nucleotides match TRBD2. The CDR3 is 16 residues long. CDR1 and CDR2 from the germline V gene are LGHDT and YNNKEL (reference sequence). J was trimmed by 5 bases and V by 4 bases; bases with no gene match: 7. In DNA, the CDR3 is TGTGCCAGCAGCCCGGAGCGGGGGGGCCTTACCGGGGAGCTGTTTTTT. This gives the protein CASSPERGGLTGELFF.

This clonotype was observed a few times. The chain couples TRBV20-1 to TRBJ2-7; D may be TRBD2 (5 bases). Trimming took off 2 bases at V and 7 bases at J, with 18 bases between the two ends. From germline, CDR1 is DFQATT and CDR2 SNEGSKA (reference sequence). CDR3 length equals 14 residues. The CDR3 loop is CSARKANGPGEQYF. In DNA form, the CDR3 reads TGCAGTGCTAGAAAAGCTAACGGGCCGGGGGAGCAGTACTTC.

The chain uses TRBV7-9 and TRBJ2-3; perhaps TRBD2 as D (5 bases). Germline CDR1 SEHNR, CDR2 FQNEAQ (reference sequence). Trimming left V 4 bases short and J 0 bases short, with 14 bases between. The CDR3 runs 16 residues. CDR3 nucleotides: TGTGCCAGCAGCTCACTCTCTAGCACTAGCACAGATACGCAGTATTTT. As protein: CASSSLSSTSTDTQYF.

This clonotype occurred a few times. J is TRBJ1-1 and V is TRBV6-5; 7 bases are shared with TRBD1. Germline-derived CDR1 and CDR2 are MNHEY and SVGAGI. Losses at the gene ends were 6 bases for V and 7 bases for J; bases not matched to a gene: 2. The CDR3 length is 11 residues. The CDR3 protein is CASRDRNEAFF. The CDR3 nucleotides read TGTGCCAGCAGGGACAGGAATGAAGCTTTCTTT.

The chain joins TRBV3-1 to TRBJ2-3; a possible D gene is TRBD2 (6 bases). The CDR3 runs 16 residues. V shed 4 bases and J shed 1 base, with 15 bases lying between them. Looked up from germline, CDR1 is LGHDT and CDR2 is YNNKEL (reference sequence). In DNA form, the CDR3 reads TGTGCCAGCAGCCCCAGGGACGGGGGACGCACAGATACGCAGTATTTT. Encoded protein: CASSPRDGGRTDTQYF.

There are many counts of this clonotype. This sequence joins TRBV7-9 and TRBJ1-1, with D possibly matching TRBD1 (6 bases). The CDR3 has 15 residues. Per the germline V gene, CDR1 is SEHNR and CDR2 is FQNEAQ (reference sequence). V was trimmed by 3 bases and J by 2 bases, leaving 13 bases between them. This CDR3 is CASSFPGEFNTEAFF. DNA for the CDR3: TGTGCCAGCAGCTTTCCAGGGGAATTTAACACTGAAGCTTTCTTT. Filled out from reference TRBV7-9 and TRBJ1-1, the complete variable domain reads DTGVSQNPRHKITKRGQNVTFRCDPISEHNRLYWYRQTLGQGPEFLTYFQNEAQLEKSRLLSDRFSAERPKGSFSTLEIQRTEQGDSAMYLCASSFPGEFNTEAFFGQGTRLTVV.

This chain joins TRBV7-8 and TRBJ2-7; TRBD1 aligns across 8 bases. The germline gives CDR1 SGHVS, CDR2 FQNEAQ. V shed 3 bases, J shed 0 bases, and the junction held 7 bases outside the gene matches. The length of the CDR3 is 16 residues. CDR3 coding DNA: TGTGCCAGCAGCTTCCCCCGGGACAGGACCTCCTACGAGCAGTACTTC. Translating gives CASSFPRDRTSYEQYF.

The V gene is TRBV20-1, the J gene TRBJ1-4, with D possibly matching TRBD1 (6 bases). Germline CDR1 reads DFQATT; CDR2 reads SNEGSKA (reference sequence). V dropped 2 bases and J dropped 4 bases, with 11 bases sitting between them. The CDR3 is 14 residues long. The chain's CDR3 is CSARRGSRNEKLFF. The CDR3 DNA sequence: TGCAGTGCTAGAAGGGGGTCCCGTAATGAAAAACTGTTTTTT.

The CDR3 nucleotides are TGCGCCAGCAGCCAAGATACCGATGGGGCACGGAAGCAGTTCTTC. Translating gives CASSQDTDGARKQFF. The rearrangement uses TRBV4-3 and TRBJ2-1; D is possibly TRBD1 (5 bases). Germline V gene sequence: CDR1 LGHNA, CDR2 YSLEER. V lost 0 bases, J lost 11 bases, and 17 bases lay in between. The CDR3 extends over 15 amino acids.

This clonotype was recorded many times. The V and J genes are TRBV24-1 and TRBJ2-2, with D unresolved. Looked up from germline, CDR1 is KGHDR and CDR2 is SFDVKD. Trimming took off 6 bases at V and 6 bases at J, with 7 bases between the two ends. This CDR3 has 12 amino acids. In DNA form, the CDR3 reads TGTGCCACCAGTCAACCCCCCGGGGAGCTGTTTTTT. Its protein product is CATSQPPGELFF.

This clonotype was counted between two and nine times. This sequence joins TRBV6-1 and TRBJ2-2, with D perhaps TRBD1 (6 bases). The length of the CDR3 is 15 residues. Germline lookup yields CDR1 MNHNS and CDR2 SASEGT. Trimming left V 6 bases short and J 0 bases short, with 11 bases between. The DNA for the CDR3 is TGTGCCAGCAGGTCGGGACAAACGAACACCGGGGAGCTGTTTTTT. Protein product: CASRSGQTNTGELFF.

The chain links TRBV20-1 to TRBJ2-7; 7 bases map to TRBD2. Per germline, CDR1 DFQATT and CDR2 SNEGSKA (reference sequence). V gave up 1 base and J gave up 0 bases; unmatched junction bases: 6. The CDR3 is made up of 15 amino acids. In DNA form, the CDR3 reads TGCAGTGCTAGAGCGGCTAGCGGACTCTCCTACGAGCAGTACTTC. This encodes CSARAASGLSYEQYF.

This clonotype was seen a few times. The rearrangement uses TRBV12-3 or TRBV12-4 and TRBJ1-2; maybe TRBD1 (5 bases). The length of the CDR3 is 14 residues. Trimming cost V 0 bases and J 6 bases, with 11 bases left between them. The CDR3 coding sequence is TGTGCCAGCAGTTTAGCAGGGGCGCCAAATGGCTACACCTTC. Amino acids: CASSLAGAPNGYTF.

This clonotype was counted only a few times. The chain couples TRBV28 to TRBJ2-5, with 7 nucleotides matching TRBD1. The CDR3 has 17 residues. The V segment lost 5 bases and the J segment 1 base; nucleotides outside the gene matches: 13. The germline gives CDR1 MDHEN, CDR2 SYDVKM. CDR3 in DNA: TGTGCCAGCAGTCCCATAGGGGGCAGGGGGTCCCAAGAGACCCAGTACTTC. Translated: CASSPIGGRGSQETQYF.

The chain employs TRBV18 and TRBJ2-7; D remains unclear. V lost 3 bases and J lost 4, with 10 bases in between. The CDR3 totals 13 residues. Looked up from germline, CDR1 is KGHSH and CDR2 is LQKENI. The CDR3 DNA follows: TGTGCCAGCTCACCCCCCTCTCGGTACGAGCAGTACTTC. The encoded protein is CASSPPSRYEQYF.

V gene TRBV10-3 combines with J gene TRBJ2-3, with D possibly being TRBD2 (6 bases). The germline V gene encodes CDR1 ENHRY and CDR2 SYGVKD. Deletions cut 10 bases from V and 0 bases from J, with 17 bases between. The CDR3 sequence is 15 residues long. The chain's CDR3 is CATVTGVTSTDTQYF. The CDR3 DNA sequence: TGTGCCACCGTAACGGGGGTCACTAGCACAGATACGCAGTATTTT.

The chain is built from TRBV24-1 and TRBJ2-5, with D possibly TRBD2 on 5 matching bases. The CDR3 spans 14 residues. The V end lost 2 bases, the J end lost 1 base, and 7 bases lay between the germline ends. The germline V gene encodes CDR1 KGHDR and CDR2 SFDVKD. The CDR3 DNA sequence: TGTGCCACCAGTGATTCGGGATTCCAAGAGACCCAGTACTTC. It is translated as CATSDSGFQETQYF.

This clonotype was observed many times. This chain links TRBV7-9 with TRBJ1-1; 8 bases map to TRBD1. The germline V gene encodes CDR1 SEHNR and CDR2 FQNEAQ (reference sequence). The length of the CDR3 is 12 residues. V gave up 1 base and J gave up 10 bases; unmatched junction bases: 2. The CDR3 region has the DNA TGTGCCAGCAGCTTAGAGGACAGGGCAGCTTTCTTT. Protein: CASSLEDRAAFF.

The chain carries TRBV12-3 or TRBV12-4 and TRBJ2-7; 7 bases align to TRBD1. With 3 bases clipped from V and 2 bases from J, the junction kept 16 bases outside the gene matches. The CDR3 runs 18 residues. CDR3 amino acids: CASSFSRPLRDRAYEQYF. The CDR3 DNA reads as TGTGCCAGCAGTTTTTCCCGCCCGCTCCGGGACAGAGCCTACGAGCAGTACTTC.

The chain couples TRBV25-1 to TRBJ2-3, with 8 bases that match TRBD1. This CDR3 is built from 14 residues. After removal of 6 bases from V and 5 bases from J, the junction contained 7 bases not matched to a gene. Germline CDR1 reads MGHDK; CDR2 reads SYGVNS. CDR3 sequence (DNA): TGTGCCAGCAGCTTACAGGGGGGAAGAGATACGCAGTATTTT. Translated, it gives CASSLQGGRDTQYF.

This clonotype was seen at least ten times. The rearrangement uses TRBV2 and TRBJ2-1; the D gene is possibly TRBD2 (7 bases). Trimming removed 5 bases from V and 5 bases from J, with 25 bases in between. Germline CDR1 SNHLY, CDR2 FYNNEI. There are 18 residues in the CDR3. This chain's CDR3 is CASSSLFNRGAVHNEQFF. CDR3 bases: TGTGCCAGCAGTTCACTCTTTAACCGGGGGGCGGTCCACAATGAGCAGTTCTTC.

The genes are TRBV12-3 or TRBV12-4 and TRBJ1-4, with no clear D. The V end lost 5 bases, the J end lost 3 bases, and 10 bases lay between the germline ends. This CDR3 spans 14 amino acids. DNA for the CDR3: TGTGCCAGCAGTCCCAGGAAACCTAATGAAAAACTGTTTTTT. Residues: CASSPRKPNEKLFF.

This clonotype was found many times. The chain combines TRBV6-4 with TRBJ2-3, with D perhaps assigned TRBD1 or TRBD2 (5 bases each). CDR1 and CDR2 (germline): MRHNA, SNTAGT. V gave up 2 bases and J gave up 4 bases, with 10 bases separating them. CDR3 length equals 14 residues. The CDR3 sequence: CASSDGGASDTQYF. The CDR3 bases are TGTGCCAGCAGTGACGGGGGAGCCTCAGATACGCAGTATTTT.

This chain joins TRBV28 and TRBJ2-7; maybe TRBD1 (6 bases). The germline V gene has CDR1 MDHEN and CDR2 SYDVKM. V lost 2 bases, J lost 5 bases, and 13 bases lay in between. CDR3 size: 14 residues. The CDR3 DNA reads TGTGCCAGCAGTTTAAAACCACAGGGCCACGAGCAGTACTTC. Amino acids: CASSLKPQGHEQYF.

The chain employs TRBV30 and TRBJ2-4; possible D gene TRBD1, 6 bases. Germline V gene sequence: CDR1 GTSNPN, CDR2 SVGIG (reference sequence). The germline V and J ends were trimmed by 2 bases and 2 bases, with 19 bases remaining between them. CDR3 length: 17 amino acids. The CDR3 loop is CAWSPLRQVGTKNIQYF. The DNA for the CDR3 is TGTGCCTGGAGTCCCCTTAGACAGGTTGGGACCAAAAACATTCAGTACTTC.